The 15 T cell receptor beta chains below come from one sample, sequenced in a study of post-analysis software for immune sequencing data. Regarding the study as a whole: TRBV5-6, TRBV5-1 and TRBV20-1 belonged to a set of roughly five TRBV segments that were more frequent in patients than controls.

Antigens of these TCRs are unknown. Prepared TCR beta cDNA libraries contained unique molecular identifiers. TCRdb analysed the PCR reads with MiXCR anew, one entry per CDR3 protein. The data show roughly 730,000 distinct CDR3 sequences, with 25% to 30% seen just once and about 0.5% held by the top ten. Sequencing was performed on blood. All receptors derive from a girl aged 10-17 years with multiple sclerosis.

The chain combines TRBV7-8 with TRBJ2-5; 12 bases agree with TRBD2. There are 18 residues in the CDR3. J lost 5 bases, V lost 4 bases, and 14 bases had no gene match. Germline CDR1 reads SGHVS; CDR2 reads FQNEAQ. CDR3 protein: CASSWGLAGRDLLETQYF. CDR3 DNA sequence: TGTGCCAGCAGCTGGGGACTAGCGGGTCGGGACCTCTTGGAGACCCAGTACTTC.

The chain carries TRBV20-1 and TRBJ2-5; 13 bases map to TRBD2. The germline gives CDR1 DFQATT, CDR2 SNEGSKA (reference sequence). This CDR3 spans 14 amino acids. Trimming took 6 bases from V and 11 from J; bases not matched to a gene: 12. DNA of the CDR3: TGCAGTGCGCCCACTAGCGGGAGGGCCGGGGAGCAGTACTTC. It encodes CSAPTSGRAGEQYF.

This clonotype was counted only a few times. The genes are TRBV20-1 and TRBJ2-7, with D unresolved. The CDR3 spans 14 residues. The V end was cut by 0 bases, the J end by 2 bases, with 11 bases between. Germline values: CDR1 DFQATT, CDR2 SNEGSKA (reference sequence). The CDR3 DNA is TGCAGTGCTAGAGATCCATACCGTACCTACGAGCAGTACTTC. Amino acid sequence: CSARDPYRTYEQYF.

The rearrangement links TRBV6-5 to TRBJ2-1, with a tentative D call TRBD1 (6 bases). CDR3 length: 15 amino acids. Germline assignment: CDR1 MNHEY and CDR2 SVGAGI. The V end was cut by 5 bases, the J end by 6 bases, with 17 bases between. The CDR3 region has the DNA TGTGCCAGCAGTAAAGAAAACAGGGAGCGCAATGAGCAGTTCTTC. Translated, it gives CASSKENRERNEQFF.

This clonotype appeared a few times. The chain links TRBV6-5 to TRBJ1-1, with D tentatively TRBD1 (6 bases). Germline V lookup: CDR1 MNHEY, CDR2 SVGAGI. Trimming stripped 5 bases from V and 7 bases from J, with 11 bases between. This CDR3 has 12 amino acids. For the CDR3, the DNA is TGTGCCAGCAGTAATGACAGGTTTGAAGCTTTCTTT. It specifies CASSNDRFEAFF.

This chain links TRBV2 with TRBJ1-2; no reliable D call. The CDR3 extends over 13 amino acids. The ends were cut back, 2 bases at V and 8 bases at J, with 12 bases in the middle. From germline, CDR1 is SNHLY and CDR2 FYNNEI. The CDR3 DNA is TGTGCCAGCAGTGAAAGGCTGCTTTTGGGCTACACCTTC. This sequence encodes CASSERLLLGYTF.

J is TRBJ2-5 and V is TRBV29-1; 9 nucleotides line up with TRBD1. The CDR3 loop spans 12 amino acids. CDR1 is SQVTM, CDR2 ANQGSEA, per germline. With 5 bases clipped from V and 5 bases from J, the junction kept 3 bases outside the gene matches. The CDR3 is CSVSTGGETQYF. The CDR3 region has the DNA TGCAGCGTTTCGACAGGGGGGGAGACCCAGTACTTC. Full variable domain (rest looked up from reference TRBV29-1 and TRBJ2-5): SAVISQKPSRDICQRGTSLTIQCQVDSQVTMMFWYRQQPGQSLTLIATANQGSEATYESGFVIDKFPISRPNLTFSTLTVSNMSPEDSSIYLCSVSTGGETQYFGPGTRLLVL.

This sequence joins TRBV20-1 and TRBJ2-5, with TRBD2 matching 7 bases. CDR3 size: 17 residues. V was pared by 0 bases and J by 7 bases, with 17 bases of the junction left unmatched. Germline values: CDR1 DFQATT, CDR2 SNEGSKA (reference sequence). The CDR3 sequence: CSARDTGGPFPTGTQYF. CDR3 sequence (DNA): TGCAGTGCTAGAGATACGGGGGGACCTTTCCCCACTGGGACCCAGTACTTC.

The chain recombines TRBV20-1 with TRBJ1-1, with D possibly matching TRBD1 (5 bases). The length of the CDR3 is 13 residues. V gave up 0 bases and J gave up 6 bases, with 11 bases separating them. In germline, CDR1 is DFQATT, CDR2 SNEGSKA (reference sequence). CDR3 in amino acids: CSARDSGTAEAFF. The CDR3 DNA reads TGCAGTGCTAGAGATTCTGGGACTGCTGAAGCTTTCTTT.

This clonotype was counted only a few times. This chain joins TRBV20-1 and TRBJ2-7, with D perhaps TRBD2 (6 bases). CDR3 length equals 15 residues. V lost 0 bases to trimming and J lost 0 bases, with 12 bases between them. Germline V lookup: CDR1 DFQATT, CDR2 SNEGSKA (reference sequence). The CDR3 reads CSARDGLGGSYEQYF. In DNA form, the CDR3 reads TGCAGTGCTAGAGACGGTTTGGGGGGCTCCTACGAGCAGTACTTC.

In nucleotides, the CDR3 is TGTGCCAGCAGTGTGGCTAGCGGGGTGTACACAGATACGCAGTATTTT. It specifies CASSVASGVYTDTQYF. The rearrangement joins TRBV27 to TRBJ2-3; 9 nucleotides agree with TRBD2. The trim removed 5 bases at V and 2 bases at J, leaving 8 bases unmatched. CDR1 and CDR2 (germline): MNHEY, SMNVEV (reference sequence). The CDR3 runs to 16 residues.

The V call is TRBV28, the J call TRBJ1-2; tentative D call: TRBD1 (5 bases). Germline V gene lookup returns CDR1 MDHEN and CDR2 SYDVKM. V lost 6 bases and J 6 bases, leaving 11 bases between the germline ends. This CDR3 region has 12 residues. The CDR3 reads CASSPPGHGYTF. In DNA form, the CDR3 reads TGTGCCAGCAGCCCCCCAGGGCATGGCTACACCTTC.

This clonotype has a handful of counts. The chain has TRBV6-6 and TRBJ1-5, with a tentative D call TRBD1 (5 bases). Germline V gene sequence: CDR1 MNHNY, CDR2 SVGAGI (reference sequence). The CDR3 is 14 residues long. Trimming stripped 4 bases from V and 7 bases from J, with 14 bases between. CDR3 sequence: CASSSNTGMQPQHF. The CDR3 region has the DNA TGTGCCAGCAGTTCGAACACAGGTATGCAGCCCCAGCATTTT.

This clonotype was seen repeatedly, ten times or more. The chain is built from TRBV29-1 and TRBJ2-7; D possibly corresponds to TRBD2 (5 bases). Germline CDR1 is SQVTM and CDR2 is ANQGSEA. The V and J ends lost 6 bases and 2 bases respectively, with 20 bases between them. CDR3 length: 15 amino acids. The CDR3 loop is CSVGRETRGTYEQYF. The CDR3 nucleotides read TGCAGCGTCGGAAGGGAGACGAGAGGGACCTACGAGCAGTACTTC.

Comment on this clonotype: The conserved closing phenylalanine or tryptophan is absent in this CDR3, likely reflecting a read error. The chain employs TRBV12-3 or TRBV12-4 and TRBJ2-3, with 9 bases fitting TRBD2. The CDR3 extends over 13 amino acids. Germline trimming cut 6 bases from V and 11 bases from J; bases unmatched to any gene: 9. This CDR3 is CASSTVGAGGQYS. The CDR3 bases are TGTGCCAGCAGCACCGTGGGAGCGGGGGGGCAGTATTCT.